The rows below give T cell receptor beta chains drawn from one sample of a study of CD8+CD57+ T cells in acquired aplastic anemia. TCRdb used MiXCR to reprocess the reads, holding one entry per CDR3 protein. The profile shows 270,000 or so distinct CDR3 sequences, less than 85% of them singletons. What was sequenced was sorted CD4+, CD8+, or CD8+CD57+ T cells (not recorded which) from PBMCs. Receptors were obtained from a human donor with aplastic anemia. Each CDR3 is given with its conserved first and last residue. A D gene is named only where the DNA matches it firmly. Size values are once, few and many counts, or a class for expanded clones, and some rows have none.

v_call,d_call,clone_size,j_call,cdr3_nt,cdr3_aa
TRBV7-7,.,.,TRBJ2-5,TGTGCCAGCAGCCCGAGCCCTACACCGGAGACCCAGTACTTC,CASSPSPTPETQYF
TRBV11-3,.,.,TRBJ2-1,TGTGCCAGCAGCTTACCCTATGGAGGGAGTAATGAGCAGTTCTTC,CASSLPYGGSNEQFF
TRBV4-1,.,.,TRBJ2-5,TGCGCCAGCAGCCAAGGGTTAGGGAGCGGGACCCAGTACTTC,CASSQGLGSGTQYF
TRBV7-9,TRBD1,.,TRBJ2-3,TGTGCCAGCAGCAAAGGACAGGGGGAAATCCGAGAGACCGATACGCAGTATTTT,CASSKGQGEIRETDTQYF
TRBV7-9,.,.,TRBJ1-6,TGTGCCAGCAGCTTGGGAGGGGGACGGGGATCCCCCGTCCACTTT,CASSLGGGRGSPVHF
TRBV7-9,TRBD2,.,TRBJ2-2,TGTGCCAGCAGCCCCCAAAGGAGCGGGGGGAGCGAGCAGTTTTTT,CASSPQRSGGSEQFF
TRBV5-4,.,few,TRBJ2-3,TGTGCCAGCAGCGTGGGGAGGGATACGCAGTATTTT,CASSVGRDTQYF
TRBV15,.,.,TRBJ2-3,TGTGCCACCTTGAGGGGCTCGAGCCGAGAGACGCAGTATTTC,CATLRGSSRETQYF
TRBV9,.,.,TRBJ2-3,TGTGCCAGCAGCGTAGAGGCAGTTCCAAGATCGCAGAATTTT,CASSVEAVPRSQNF
TRBV2,.,.,TRBJ1-2,TGTGCCAGCAGTTACCCCGGGAGGGTTAATGGCTACACCTTC,CASSYPGRVNGYTF
TRBV25-1,.,.,TRBJ1-2,TGTGCCAGCAGTGAATCCTGGGCAGGAACCTATGGCTACACCTTC,CASSESWAGTYGYTF
TRBV7-9,.,.,TRBJ2-3,TGTGCCAGCAGCTCCCCGGGACTTCAAGAGACCCAGTACTTT,CASSSPGLQETQYF
TRBV7-7,.,.,TRBJ1-5,TGTGCCAGCGGCGACGGCGGCAGGGGTCAGCAGCATTTT,CASGDGGRGQQHF
TRBV15,.,.,TRBJ1-2,TGTGCCACCAGCAGAGGTGGCTCCGGAGGCTACACCTTC,CATSRGGSGGYTF
TRBV7-9,.,.,TRBJ1-6,TGTGCCAGCAGCTCAGGTGCTTGGAATGAGCAGCACTTT,CASSSGAWNEQHF
TRBV7-9,.,.,TRBJ2-7,TGTGCCAGCAGGATGGGAGGGGGATTCGTCTACGAGCAGTACTTC,CASRMGGGFVYEQYF
TRBV19,.,many,TRBJ1-1,TGTGCCAGTAGTATCCCCGCGGGCAGAGACACTGAAGCTTTCTTT,CASSIPAGRDTEAFF
TRBV11-3,.,.,TRBJ1-2,TGTGCCAGCAGCTTAGAGAGGACCGGGCTCGTATATGGCTGCACCTTC,CASSLERTGLVYGCTF
TRBV7-2,TRBD2,few,TRBJ2-1,TGTGCCAGCAGCACCAGCGGGGCTGTTCTCAACAATGAGCAGTTCTTC,CASSTSGAVLNNEQFF
TRBV7-9,.,.,TRBJ2-7,TGTGCCAGCAGCCCACACGGCGGGTCCTACGAGCAGTACTTC,CASSPHGGSYEQYF
TRBV9,TRBD1,.,TRBJ2-5,TGTGCCAGCAGCCTTGGGACAGGGCAAGAGACCCAGTACTTC,CASSLGTGQETQYF
TRBV11-2,TRBD1,.,TRBJ1-5,TGTGCCAGCAGCCAGCTTCGTCCCGGACAGGCCTATCAGCCCCAGCATTTT,CASSQLRPGQAYQPQHF